A selection of T cell receptor beta chains follows, all from one sample in a study of blood T cells in healthy people across ages. TCRdb re-analysed the 5' RACE reads in MiXCR, keeping a single row per CDR3 protein. The top ten hold 7.7% of the sample, which has around 1,700,000 distinct CDR3 sequences, approximately 28% seen once. Sequenced input: blood. Every receptor here comes from a woman between 25 and 40 years old in good health. Both conserved end residues are part of each CDR3. Each record gives: CDR3 length, V gene, J gene, CDR3 protein.

length: 15; V: TRBV2; J: TRBJ2-3; CDR3: CATQPSAAGVDTQYF
length: 15; V: TRBV7-9; J: TRBJ2-1; CDR3: CASSRGVDLYNEQFF
length: 15; V: TRBV5-5; J: TRBJ1-2; CDR3: CASSLARGGRWGYTF
length: 15; V: TRBV5-1; J: TRBJ2-5; CDR3: CASSPTSGGANEQYF
length: 17; V: TRBV19; J: TRBJ1-5; CDR3: CASSIASPGQGSQPQHF
length: 15; V: TRBV21-1; J: TRBJ2-7; CDR3: CASSKTSGDLLEQYF
length: 16; V: TRBV6-5; J: TRBJ1-6; CDR3: CASALFSGTTNSPLHF
length: 16; V: TRBV28; J: TRBJ1-4; CDR3: CASSLGTGDYNEKLFF
length: 18; V: TRBV12-5; J: TRBJ2-1; CDR3: CASGSGTSGASSYNEQFF
length: 14; V: TRBV7-2; J: TRBJ1-2; CDR3: CASSPRARTDGYTF